These 26 T cell receptor beta chains were all obtained from the same sample, sequenced in a study of shared clonotypes between healthy human individuals. Repertoires were generated with immunoSEQ multiplex PCR, while TCRdb's copy carries only in-frame clones and drops some. The table records 2.5 million or so clones, 90% to 95% of them present only once. The sequenced sample was naive CD4+ T cells sorted from blood. Subset here: CD45RA+ positively selected. The receptors derive from a young man in good health.

The chain has TRBV4-3 and TRBJ2-5; the D is unclear. The CDR3 loop spans 15 amino acids. Germline loops: CDR1 LGHNA, CDR2 YSLEER. V was trimmed by 5 bases and J by 4 bases, leaving 17 bases between them. The chain's CDR3 is CASSFGFTSGETQYF. The CDR3 DNA reads TGCGCCAGCAGCTTTGGTTTTACCTCCGGAGAGACCCAGTACTTC.

This chain links TRBV19 with TRBJ1-1, with D tentatively TRBD1 (6 bases). Germline V lookup: CDR1 LNHDA, CDR2 SQIVND (reference sequence). This CDR3 is 15 amino acids long. The V end lost 4 bases, the J end lost 0 bases, and 12 bases lay between the germline ends. The CDR3 bases are TGTGCCAGTAGTACAGGGGTAGCCATGAACACTGAAGCTTTCTTT. Its protein is CASSTGVAMNTEAFF. Full variable domain (rest looked up from reference TRBV19 and TRBJ1-1): DGGITQSPKYLFRKEGQNVTLSCEQNLNHDAMYWYRQDPGQGLRLIYYSQIVNDFQKGDIAEGYSVSREKKESFPLTVTSAQKNPTAFYLCASSTGVAMNTEAFFGQGTRLTVV.

This clone was seen only once. The chain has TRBV11-2 and TRBJ2-1; 7 positions agree with TRBD2. The CDR3 runs 13 residues. Germline CDR1 reads SGHAT; CDR2 reads FQNNGV. V was pared by 5 bases and J by 8 bases, with 6 bases of the junction left unmatched. As DNA, the CDR3 is TGTGCCAGCAGCCTCGGGACTAAGGATGAGCAGTTCTTC. Translating gives CASSLGTKDEQFF.

This clone was recorded once. This specimen includes other DNA sequences encoding the same CDR3. V is TRBV11-2 and J is TRBJ2-7; D might be TRBD1 (6 bases). The CDR3 extends over 12 amino acids. Germline V gene lookup returns CDR1 SGHAT and CDR2 FQNNGV. V dropped 5 bases and J dropped 4 bases, with 9 bases sitting between them. This chain's CDR3 is CASSVQGYEQYF. CDR3 DNA: TGTGCCAGCAGCGTACAGGGTTACGAGCAGTACTTC.

The CDR3 here is CASSYHGREGQETQYF. The CDR3 DNA reads TGTGCCAGCAGTTACCACGGCAGGGAAGGGCAAGAGACCCAGTACTTC. The rearrangement links TRBV28 to TRBJ2-5; a weak D match, TRBD1 (5 bases). Germline CDR1 and CDR2: MDHEN and SYDVKM. V lost 4 bases, J lost 2 bases, and 17 bases lay in between. CDR3 length: 16 residues.

Note on this clone: The sample holds other DNA sequences that translate to the same CDR3. The chain has TRBV5-1 and TRBJ2-6, with D tentatively TRBD2 (5 bases). The CDR3 totals 14 residues. Germline lookup yields CDR1 SGHRS and CDR2 YFSETQ. Between the trimmed V and J ends, which lost 4 bases and 1 base, there was a span of 6 bases. The CDR3 reads CASSPGSGANVLTF. DNA of the CDR3: TGCGCCAGCAGCCCGGGATCTGGGGCCAACGTCCTGACTTTC.

The CDR3 is CASESGPAASSYEQYF. The CDR3 coding sequence is TGTGCCAGCGAATCTGGTCCGGCAGCGAGCTCCTACGAGCAGTACTTC. This sequence joins TRBV27 and TRBJ2-7; D is unclear. The CDR3 has 16 amino acids. Trimming left V 8 bases short and J 0 bases short, with 20 bases between. The V gene's germline CDR1 is MNHEY and CDR2 SMNVEV (reference sequence).

The chain couples TRBV19 to TRBJ1-2; TRBD1 might be the D (5 bases). Trimming took 5 bases from V and 0 from J, leaving 13 bases between them. The CDR3 runs to 15 residues. The germline V gene has CDR1 LNHDA and CDR2 SQIVND (reference sequence). CDR3 residues: CASSSRGESNYGYTF. CDR3 coding DNA: TGTGCCAGTAGTTCCCGGGGGGAATCTAACTATGGCTACACCTTC.

This clone showed up just once. Other nucleotide sequences in the sample specify the same CDR3. The CDR3 here is CATSRDPTSGGETQYF. As DNA, the CDR3 is TGTGCCACCAGCAGAGATCCGACTAGCGGGGGTGAGACCCAGTACTTC. This sequence joins TRBV15 and TRBJ2-5; 12 positions agree with TRBD2. J lost 5 bases, V lost 0 bases, and 4 bases had no gene match. This CDR3 has 16 amino acids. The germline V gene has CDR1 LNHNV and CDR2 YYDKDF (reference sequence).

This sequence joins TRBV21-1 and TRBJ1-2; TRBD1 is the table's D call and was not checked against the DNA. TRBV21-1 constitutes a pseudogene. The CDR3 covers 21 residues. The DNA for the CDR3 is TGTGCCAGCAGCCCACGACCTGGGGCCGAAAGTTCCCTCCTAGACGGCCGTGGCTACACCTTC. This translates into CASSPRPGAESSLLDGRGYTF.

This chain links TRBV5-1 with TRBJ2-7; the match to TRBD1 covers 11 bases. The CDR3 is 15 amino acids. Trimming took 2 bases from V and 3 from J; bases not matched to a gene: 4. The germline V gene has CDR1 SGHRS and CDR2 YFSETQ. The CDR3 loop is CASSFTGTGGYEQYF. CDR3 bases: TGCGCCAGCAGCTTCACTGGGACAGGGGGCTACGAGCAGTACTTC.

V gene TRBV15 combines with J gene TRBJ2-7; D remains unclear. From germline, CDR1 is LNHNV and CDR2 YYDKDF (reference sequence). CDR3 length: 14 amino acids. Trimming removed 0 bases from V and 1 base from J, with 7 bases in between. The CDR3 bases are TGTGCCACCAGCAGAGATTTGCTGTCCTACGAGCAGTACTTC. The encoded protein is CATSRDLLSYEQYF.

The CDR3 DNA reads as TGTGCCTGGTCCCCGGGGGGGCAGGCTAATGAAAAACTGTTTTTT. Its translation is CAWSPGGQANEKLFF. J is TRBJ1-4 and V is TRBV30; the D gene is possibly TRBD1 (6 bases). There are 15 residues in the CDR3. The germline V gene encodes CDR1 GTSNPN and CDR2 SVGIG (reference sequence). V was cut by 5 bases and J by 3 bases, with 16 bases left in between.

The chain combines TRBV2 with TRBJ1-3; no clear D. The germline V and J ends were trimmed by 2 bases and 4 bases, with 6 bases remaining between them. Germline loops: CDR1 SNHLY, CDR2 FYNNEI. The CDR3 contains 13 residues. The CDR3 loop reads CASSESRGNTIYF. For the CDR3, the DNA is TGTGCCAGCAGTGAATCTAGGGGAAACACCATATATTTT.

Turning to this clone: Within the sample, other DNA sequences also encode this same CDR3. The DNA for the CDR3 is TGTGCCAGCTCACCAGGACAGGGGCCTGGAAACACCATATATTTT. Its translation is CASSPGQGPGNTIYF. The rearrangement joins TRBV18 to TRBJ1-3, with TRBD1 matching 9 bases. After removal of 2 bases from V and 2 bases from J, the junction contained 1 base not matched to a gene. The CDR3 consists of 15 residues. CDR1 and CDR2 from the germline V gene are KGHSH and LQKENI. Complete variable domain (other parts from reference TRBV18 and TRBJ1-3): NAGVMQNPRHLVRRRGQEARLRCSPMKGHSHVYWYRQLPEEGLKFMVYLQKENIIDESGMPKERFSAEFPKEGPSILRIQQVVRGDSAAYFCASSPGQGPGNTIYFGEGSWLTVV.

On this clone itself: The same CDR3 arises from other DNA sequences in this sample as well. The rearrangement joins TRBV11-2 to TRBJ2-2; TRBD2 agrees at 9 bases. Losses at the gene ends were 5 bases for V and 5 bases for J; bases not matched to a gene: 6. Germline loops: CDR1 SGHAT, CDR2 FQNNGV. The length of the CDR3 is 15 residues. CDR3 amino acids: CASSLSGSGTGELFF. The CDR3 DNA follows: TGTGCCAGCAGCCTTAGCGGGAGCGGTACCGGGGAGCTGTTTTTT.

V gene TRBV5-1 combines with J gene TRBJ2-2; possibly TRBD2 for D (5 bases). The CDR3 contains 15 residues. The V gene lost 0 bases and the J gene lost 3 bases, with 9 bases spanning the gap. Germline values: CDR1 SGHRS, CDR2 YFSETQ. CDR3 nucleotides: TGCGCCAGCAGCTTGGCGGCTAGCCACACCGGGGAGCTGTTTTTT. This codes for CASSLAASHTGELFF.

The rearrangement joins TRBV2 to TRBJ2-3; 13 bases fit TRBD2. Germline assignment: CDR1 SNHLY and CDR2 FYNNEI. The V and J ends lost 6 bases and 2 bases, in that order; junction bases with no gene match: 2. The CDR3 spans 15 residues. The CDR3 nucleotides read TGTGCCAGCAGGACTAGCGGGGGGATCACAGATACGCAGTATTTT. Protein sequence: CASRTSGGITDTQYF.

This chain connects TRBV21-1 to TRBJ2-5. TRBV21-1 is reported as a pseudogene. The CDR3 extends over 14 amino acids. The CDR3 DNA reads as TGTGCCGGCTCTTCTGGGGGGCCGGGGGAGACCCAGTACTTC. Encoded protein: CAGSSGGPGETQYF.

The gene calls are TRBV2 and TRBJ2-1; D is undetermined. Between the trimmed V and J ends, which lost 1 base and 6 bases, there was a span of 13 bases. This CDR3 comprises 15 residues. Germline CDR1 reads SNHLY; CDR2 reads FYNNEI. The CDR3 here is CASSEGRASLNEQFF. The DNA for the CDR3 is TGTGCCAGCAGTGAAGGTCGAGCTTCACTCAATGAGCAGTTCTTC.

This chain links TRBV19 with TRBJ1-1; 7 bases align to TRBD1. V was pared by 6 bases and J by 4 bases, with 11 bases of the junction left unmatched. The germline CDR1 and CDR2 sequences are LNHDA and SQIVND (reference sequence). The CDR3 is made up of 15 amino acids. CDR3 amino acids: CASRPGGVDSTEAFF. CDR3 sequence (DNA): TGTGCCAGTAGACCAGGGGGGGTGGATAGCACTGAAGCTTTCTTT.

CDR3 nucleotide sequence: TGTGCCAGCTCACCACCGGCGGGCTCACGGAGCGAGCAGTACTTC. This gives the protein CASSPPAGSRSEQYF. V is TRBV18 and J is TRBJ2-7, with a possible D match to TRBD2 (5 bases). The CDR3 is 15 residues long. V was trimmed by 0 bases and J by 6 bases, leaving 15 bases between them. Germline CDR1 reads KGHSH; CDR2 reads LQKENI.

The chain links TRBV9 to TRBJ1-3, with D possibly TRBD1 on 6 matching bases. Germline loops: CDR1 SGDLS, CDR2 YYNGEE. V was clipped by 3 bases and J by 0 bases, with 13 bases between them. CDR3 length equals 16 residues. The CDR3 region is CASSGKDRTSGNTIYF. The CDR3 region has the DNA TGTGCCAGCAGCGGTAAAGACAGGACCTCTGGAAACACCATATATTTT.

V and J are TRBV4-1 and TRBJ2-1; D unclear. The CDR3 covers 13 residues. Trimming shortened V by 2 bases and J by 6 bases, and 8 bases separated the two germline ends. CDR1 and CDR2 (germline): MGHRA, YSYEKL. This CDR3 is CASSQNLGNEQFF. The CDR3 nucleotides read TGCGCCAGCAGCCAAAATTTAGGCAATGAGCAGTTCTTC.

The chain combines TRBV6-5 with TRBJ1-2; possible D gene TRBD1, 6 bases. The CDR3 runs 15 residues. Trimming took 5 bases from V and 3 from J, leaving 16 bases between them. Looked up from germline, CDR1 is MNHEY and CDR2 is SVGAGI. The CDR3 protein is CASSTGGGRDYGYTF. The DNA of the CDR3 is TGTGCCAGCAGTACTGGGGGGGGGCGAGACTATGGCTACACCTTC.

This CDR3 is CAWRRGGLNEQFF. Written as DNA, the CDR3 is TGTGCCTGGAGGAGGGGTGGCCTCAATGAGCAGTTCTTC. V is TRBV30 and J is TRBJ2-1; D may be TRBD1 or TRBD2 (5 bases each). In germline, CDR1 is GTSNPN, CDR2 SVGIG (reference sequence). The CDR3 length is 13 residues. V dropped 3 bases and J dropped 6 bases, with 12 bases sitting between them. Full variable domain (missing parts from reference TRBV30 and TRBJ2-1): SQTIHQWPATLVQPVGSPLSLECTVEGTSNPNLYWYRQAAGRGLQLLFYSVGIGQISSEVPQNLSASRPQDRQFILSSKKLLLSDSGFYLCAWRRGGLNEQFFGPGTRLTVL.